A selection of T cell receptor beta chains follows, all from one sample in a study of human T cells and chemical hapten exposure. MiXCR was run by TCRdb on the RACE reads, yielding one entry per CDR3 protein. Of over 65,000 distinct CDR3 sequences detected, approximately 12% appear once; the ten largest clones hold approximately 4.6%. The sequencing here drew on whole blood, taken in connection with sensitization to the hapten diphenylcyclopropenone (DPC). The origin of the receptors is a woman between 45 and 65 years old with alopecia areata. Some clones in this sample may be carry-over from other donors' samples. Each CDR3 is given with its conserved first and last residue. The D gene is left open where the match is weak. Size is omitted from some rows. Given values are once, few, many or a class for expanded clones.

d_gene	abundance	v_gene	j_gene	CDR3aa	CDR3nt
.	many	TRBV12-3/TRBV12-4	TRBJ2-1	CASSPSGQNTYNEQFF	TGTGCCAGCAGTCCCTCTGGGCAGAATACCTACAATGAGCAGTTCTTC
.	few	TRBV10-3	TRBJ1-5	CAISDPGQQPQHF	TGTGCCATCAGTGACCCCGGACAGCAGCCCCAGCATTTT
TRBD2	.	TRBV20-1	TRBJ2-1	CSASPFSSGGSNEQFF	TGCAGTGCTAGCCCTTTCTCTAGCGGGGGATCCAATGAGCAGTTCTTC
.	many	TRBV9	TRBJ1-1	CASSAGLQNTEAFF	TGTGCCAGCAGCGCGGGACTGCAGAACACTGAAGCTTTCTTT
.	many	TRBV7-2	TRBJ2-3	CASSAGKGDTQYF	TGTGCCAGCAGCGCCGGAAAAGGAGATACGCAGTATTTT
.	.	TRBV2	TRBJ2-5	CASDGQRLTKETQYF	TGTGCCAGCGACGGTCAGAGATTGACCAAAGAGACCCAGTACTTC
.	few	TRBV20-1	TRBJ2-3	CSARRTAADTQYF	TGCAGTGCTAGGCGGACTGCAGCAGATACGCAGTATTTT
.	.	TRBV14	TRBJ2-5	CASSQDRGAFQETQYF	TGTGCCAGCAGCCAAGATAGGGGGGCCTTCCAAGAGACCCAGTACTTC
TRBD2	few	TRBV5-5	TRBJ2-7	CASSSILAGVYYEQYF	TGTGCCAGCAGCTCGATACTAGCGGGGGTCTACTACGAGCAGTACTTC
.	.	TRBV10-3	TRBJ2-3	CAISEGFTDTQYF	TGTGCCATCAGTGAAGGATTCACAGATACGCAGTATTTT
TRBD2	few	TRBV5-1	TRBJ2-1	CASSHAGGRGTYEQFF	TGCGCCAGCAGCCATGCCGGCGGGAGGGGGACGTATGAGCAGTTCTTC
.	.	TRBV10-1	TRBJ1-1	CASSESGQVGSEAFF	TGCGCCAGCAGTGAGTCCGGACAAGTGGGATCTGAAGCTTTCTTT
.	.	TRBV11-1	TRBJ2-5	CASSLLGRNQETQYF	TGTGCCAGCAGCTTATTAGGCAGAAACCAAGAGACCCAGTACTTC
.	.	TRBV7-9	TRBJ1-1	CASSPPPTNTEAFF	TGTGCCAGCAGCCCCCCGCCGACTAACACTGAAGCTTTCTTT
TRBD1	.	TRBV11-2	TRBJ2-2	CASRQIQGAVGELFF	TGTGCCAGCCGCCAAATCCAGGGGGCGGTCGGGGAGCTGTTTTTT
.	few	TRBV10-2	TRBJ2-3	CASSGDTDTQYF	TGCGCCAGCAGTGGAGACACAGATACGCAGTATTTT
.	many	TRBV7-2	TRBJ2-5	CASSWYQETQYF	TGTGCCAGCAGCTGGTACCAAGAGACCCAGTACTTC
TRBD1	many	TRBV2	TRBJ1-5	CASRGYRGPGNQPQHF	TGTGCCAGCAGGGGCTACAGGGGGCCAGGCAATCAGCCCCAGCATTTT
TRBD2	few	TRBV3-1	TRBJ2-1	CASSRKAGGPYNEQFF	TGTGCCAGCAGCCGGAAAGCGGGAGGGCCCTACAATGAGCAGTTCTTC
TRBD1	few	TRBV4-2	TRBJ1-1	CASSRQGPEAFF	TGTGCCAGCAGCCGACAGGGCCCTGAAGCTTTCTTT
.	many	TRBV11-1	TRBJ2-5	CASSRGTLVQETQYF	TGTGCCAGCAGCCGGGGGACTTTGGTACAAGAGACCCAGTACTTC
TRBD1	few	TRBV12-3/TRBV12-4	TRBJ2-1	CASSQGRGTKDEQFF	TGTGCCAGCAGTCAGGGCAGGGGGACCAAGGATGAGCAGTTCTTC
.	.	TRBV3-1	TRBJ1-1	CASARTNTEAFF	TGTGCCAGCGCCCGTACGAACACTGAAGCTTTCTTT
.	few	TRBV27	TRBJ1-2	CASSTDLTGNYGYTF	TGTGCCAGCAGTACCGACTTAACAGGGAACTATGGCTACACCTTC
TRBD2	many	TRBV4-1	TRBJ2-7	CASSQGLAGRNYAQYF	TGCGCCAGCAGCCAAGGACTAGCGGGGCGAAATTACGCGCAGTACTTC
.	many	TRBV28	TRBJ1-2	CASSRQVEDGYTF	TGTGCCAGCAGTAGACAGGTAGAGGATGGCTACACCTTC
.	.	TRBV29-1	TRBJ1-5	CSVRDSNQPQHF	TGCAGCGTTAGGGATAGCAATCAGCCCCAGCATTTT
TRBD1	few	TRBV7-9	TRBJ1-1	CASSRDSMNTEAFF	TGTGCCAGCAGCCGGGACAGCATGAACACTGAAGCTTTCTTT
TRBD1	many	TRBV29-1	TRBJ2-7	CSVVQGDSYEQYF	TGCAGCGTTGTACAGGGGGACTCCTACGAGCAGTACTTC
.	.	TRBV7-9	TRBJ1-1	CASSLEAGITEAFF	TGTGCCAGCAGCTTAGAGGCAGGGATCACTGAAGCTTTCTTT
TRBD2	.	TRBV5-1	TRBJ2-4	CASSTLAGGLEEYF	TGCGCCAGCAGCACCCTAGCGGGGGGGCTGGAGGAGTACTTC
TRBD1	.	TRBV20-1	TRBJ1-5	CSAKQDRVGQPQHF	TGCAGTGCTAAGCAGGACAGGGTCGGACAGCCCCAGCATTTT
TRBD2	many	TRBV29-1	TRBJ2-2	CSVVSGGSTGELFF	TGCAGCGTGGTATCGGGAGGGAGCACCGGGGAGCTGTTTTTT
.	.	TRBV7-2	TRBJ1-5	CASSLTSNQPQHF	TGTGCCAGCAGCTTGACCAGCAATCAGCCCCAGCATTTT
.	many	TRBV20-1	TRBJ2-3	CSASTSGSTDTQYF	TGCAGTGCTTCTACCAGCGGGAGCACAGATACGCAGTATTTT
TRBD2	many	TRBV11-2	TRBJ2-1	CASSLVSGGLNEQFF	TGTGCCAGCAGCTTAGTCTCGGGAGGGCTTAATGAGCAGTTCTTC
.	.	TRBV27	TRBJ2-7	CASSLKGRGLYEQYF	TGTGCCAGCAGTCTTAAGGGGCGAGGGCTGTACGAGCAGTACTTC
TRBD1	many	TRBV18	TRBJ1-4	CASSSTGAGNEKLFF	TGTGCCAGCTCGTCGACAGGGGCGGGTAATGAAAAACTGTTTTTT
TRBD1	many	TRBV7-2	TRBJ1-4	CASSTHRGGEKLFF	TGTGCCAGCTCGACACACAGGGGTGGCGAAAAACTGTTTTTT
.	.	TRBV3-1	TRBJ1-5	CASSQTHYSNQPQHF	TGTGCCAGCAGCCAGACACATTATAGCAATCAGCCCCAGCATTTT
TRBD1	once	TRBV9	TRBJ1-6	CASSPRGTGNSPLHF	TGTGCCAGCAGCCCGCGGGGGACAGGGAATTCACCCCTCCACTTT
TRBD2	.	TRBV12-3/TRBV12-4	TRBJ2-7	CASRPGLSYEQYF	TGTGCCAGCAGACCGGGACTATCCTACGAGCAGTACTTC
TRBD1	few	TRBV6-5	TRBJ1-5	CASSRGDQPQHF	TGTGCCAGCAGCAGGGGGGATCAGCCCCAGCATTTT
.	.	TRBV9	TRBJ1-5	CASSVQGGTNQPQHF	TGTGCCAGCAGCGTACAAGGGGGTACGAATCAGCCCCAGCATTTT
TRBD1	many	TRBV29-1	TRBJ2-1	CSQQGARNEQFF	TGCAGCCAACAGGGGGCTCGCAATGAGCAGTTCTTC
.	few	TRBV3-1	TRBJ2-1	CASSQEGNIGAPRVHEQFF	TGTGCCAGCAGCCAAGAGGGGAATATAGGGGCCCCACGGGTCCATGAGCAGTTCTTC
.	.	TRBV11-2	TRBJ2-7	CASSLVAVRPSSYEQYF	TGTGCCAGCAGCTTAGTGGCGGTCAGGCCCAGCTCCTACGAGCAGTACTTC
TRBD2	many	TRBV29-1	TRBJ2-1	CSVEDLGTSGRLPYNEQFF	TGCAGCGTTGAAGATCTGGGTACTAGCGGGAGACTCCCCTACAATGAGCAGTTCTTC
TRBD2	many	TRBV20-1	TRBJ2-7	CSAEGRALEQYF	TGCAGTGCAGAGGGGAGGGCTCTCGAGCAGTACTTC
TRBD1	few	TRBV19	TRBJ2-1	CASSLQDRAEQFF	TGTGCCAGTAGTCTTCAAGACAGGGCTGAGCAGTTCTTC
.	.	TRBV7-6	TRBJ2-3	CASSPRTASTDTQYF	TGTGCCAGCAGCCCCAGGACAGCCAGCACAGATACGCAGTATTTT
.	few	TRBV29-1	TRBJ2-2	CSVHGPLNTGELFF	TGCAGCGTTCACGGGCCTTTGAACACCGGGGAGCTGTTTTTT
TRBD2	few	TRBV3-1	TRBJ2-1	CASSQEVSRLARGGEQFF	TGTGCCAGCAGCCAAGAGGTTTCCCGACTAGCGCGAGGGGGTGAGCAGTTCTTC
TRBD1	few	TRBV28	TRBJ2-1	CASSPFRNQGADNEQFF	TGTGCCAGCAGTCCATTTCGAAACCAGGGGGCCGACAATGAGCAGTTCTTC
.	many	TRBV4-3	TRBJ2-7	CASSQDTRGYEQYF	TGCGCCAGCAGCCAAGATACACGAGGCTACGAGCAGTACTTC
.	.	TRBV4-3	TRBJ2-3	CASSQADDWTDTQYF	TGCGCCAGCAGCCAAGCCGACGACTGGACAGATACGCAGTATTTT
TRBD2	many	TRBV29-1	TRBJ2-3	CSVRGLAGTSTDTQYF	TGCAGCGTGAGGGGACTAGCGGGCACTAGCACAGATACGCAGTATTTT
.	few	TRBV7-6	TRBJ2-1	CASSSRGEWGEQFF	TGTGCCAGCAGCTCAAGGGGGGAATGGGGTGAGCAGTTCTTC
.	.	TRBV12-3/TRBV12-4	TRBJ1-3	CASSLNRVGSGNTIYF	TGTGCCAGCAGTTTAAACAGGGTCGGCTCTGGAAACACCATATATTTT